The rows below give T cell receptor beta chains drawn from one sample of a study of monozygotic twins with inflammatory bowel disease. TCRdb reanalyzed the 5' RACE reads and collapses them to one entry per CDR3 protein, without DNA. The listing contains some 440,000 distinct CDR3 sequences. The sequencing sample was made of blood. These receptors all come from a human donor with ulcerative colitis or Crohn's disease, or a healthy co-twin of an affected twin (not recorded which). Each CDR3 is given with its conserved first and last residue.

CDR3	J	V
CASSKGRGTEAFF	TRBJ1-1	TRBV5-1
CASSYFGSDTEAFF	TRBJ1-1	TRBV6-2/TRBV6-3
CASSLTSGGLDTQYF	TRBJ2-3	TRBV11-2
CASSDRLAGEQFF	TRBJ2-1	TRBV6-4
CASSSSLADLREQYF	TRBJ2-7	TRBV18
CSARSLHFYEQYF	TRBJ2-7	TRBV20-1
CASSESDNLATGYTF	TRBJ1-2	TRBV6-1
CASSLGQANNEQFF	TRBJ2-1	TRBV12-3/TRBV12-4
CASSPSGSRLDTQYF	TRBJ2-3	TRBV11-3
CASSVGSAGANEQYF	TRBJ2-7	TRBV9
CASSTTGGSAQPQHF	TRBJ1-5	TRBV5-4
CASSLITGANYGYTF	TRBJ1-2	TRBV5-1
CASSTSGSVADTQYF	TRBJ2-3	TRBV2
CASSPPLREQFF	TRBJ2-1	TRBV11-2
CASSLASSSYNEQFF	TRBJ2-1	TRBV7-2
CASSLEPLTSGGAYEQFF	TRBJ2-1	TRBV11-1
CASSYAKTQYF	TRBJ2-5	TRBV6-5
CATSDSPGTGPWETQYF	TRBJ2-5	TRBV24-1
CATSRTVSSDSYNEQFF	TRBJ2-1	TRBV15
CASSPYGGPGTEAFF	TRBJ1-1	TRBV5-1
CSAQYGGQGEQFF	TRBJ2-1	TRBV20-1
CASSQDEGSDEQYF	TRBJ2-7	TRBV4-3
CAISERRTDTQYF	TRBJ2-3	TRBV10-3
CSVEDGGYEQFF	TRBJ2-1	TRBV29-1
CATSPGWGTNTEAFF	TRBJ1-1	TRBV15
CASSLGSNSNYGYTF	TRBJ1-2	TRBV3-1
CASSPQLGTEAFF	TRBJ1-1	TRBV18
CASSPGRDYNEQFF	TRBJ2-1	TRBV11-2
CASRQGGSSGNTIYF	TRBJ1-3	TRBV2
CASSQGTRLAETQYF	TRBJ2-5	TRBV3-1
CASSLETSGGTGELFF	TRBJ2-2	TRBV5-1
CASSWTPGVTGELFF	TRBJ2-2	TRBV7-9
CASSLSRDLANNEQFF	TRBJ2-1	TRBV7-2
CASSLIHQETQYF	TRBJ2-5	TRBV7-2
CATSRAQQGGYGYTF	TRBJ1-2	TRBV15
CASKTTVDWQQAQYF	TRBJ2-5	TRBV3-1
CATTAGRQYNEQFF	TRBJ2-1	TRBV28
CASSRTRALANTEAFF	TRBJ1-1	TRBV16
CASSEVRGHEQYF	TRBJ2-7	TRBV5-1
CASGMLLGRETQYF	TRBJ2-5	TRBV12-3/TRBV12-4
CASSPRDGHGYTF	TRBJ1-2	TRBV6-6
CSASPDLLAEAFF	TRBJ1-1	TRBV29-1
CASSLWASGRSEQYF	TRBJ2-7	TRBV27
CASSSTGGADTEAFF	TRBJ1-1	TRBV18
CSAHRDKSYEQYF	TRBJ2-7	TRBV20-1
CASSVGIPSGELFF	TRBJ2-2	TRBV9
CASSLGFRITTVSDTQYF	TRBJ2-3	TRBV11-2
CASSHQSGASGELFF	TRBJ2-2	TRBV7-8
CASSRSMGNTGELFF	TRBJ2-2	TRBV5-1